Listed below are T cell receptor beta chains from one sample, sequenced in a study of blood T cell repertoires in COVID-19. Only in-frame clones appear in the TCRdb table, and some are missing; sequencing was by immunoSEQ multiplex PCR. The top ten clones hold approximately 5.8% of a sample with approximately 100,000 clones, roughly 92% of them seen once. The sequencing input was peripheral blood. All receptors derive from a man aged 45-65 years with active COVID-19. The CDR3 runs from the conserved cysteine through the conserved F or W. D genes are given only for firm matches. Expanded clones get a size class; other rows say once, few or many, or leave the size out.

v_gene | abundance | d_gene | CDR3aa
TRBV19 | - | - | CASSTTSRLYSNQPQHF
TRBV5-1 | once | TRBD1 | CASSPDRGHEQFF
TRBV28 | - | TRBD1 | CASSPTGSGNTIYF
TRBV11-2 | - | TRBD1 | CASSFGGQGPPLHF
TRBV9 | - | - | CASSVGVGPPGNSPLHF
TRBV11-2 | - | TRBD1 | CASSKDRGREKLFF
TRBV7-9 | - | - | CASSLGAGMWNSPLHF
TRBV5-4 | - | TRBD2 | CASSSGTSGRASYNEQFF
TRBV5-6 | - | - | CASAVPGASTDTQYF
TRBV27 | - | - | CASSPYSDLSTDTQYF
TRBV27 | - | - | CASSLSWRTGELFF
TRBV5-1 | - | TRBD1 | CASSLGQGETEAFF
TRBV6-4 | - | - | CASSVTTGDEQFF
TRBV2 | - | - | CASSGEVGREIDEKLFF
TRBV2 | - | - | CASRPLAGGLGELFF
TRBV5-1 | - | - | CASSLGASSPGEQFF
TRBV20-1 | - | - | CSASRLVADVSGDTQYF
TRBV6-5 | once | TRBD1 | CASRPEGAVNSPLHF
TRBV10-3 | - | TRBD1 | CAIQGGTEAFF
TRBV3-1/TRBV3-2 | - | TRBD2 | CASSQGLAGISYEQYF
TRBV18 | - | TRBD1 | CASSPGQGMKTQYF
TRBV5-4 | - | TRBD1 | CASSLQGARETQYF
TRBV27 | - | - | CASSLSGQGMNTEAFF
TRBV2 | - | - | CATSPSQGSLGYTF
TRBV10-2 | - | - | CASSDEINQPQHF
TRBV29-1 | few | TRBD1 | CSVTLTGATGYTF
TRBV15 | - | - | CATSRDRNTYNSPLHF
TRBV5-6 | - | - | CASSTGLANEKLFF
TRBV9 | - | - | CASSVETGQETQYF
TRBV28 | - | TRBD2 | CASNRIGGIKRGGELFF
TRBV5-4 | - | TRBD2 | CASSFLNVIAGGDTQYF
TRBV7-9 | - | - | CASSPGVANTEAFF
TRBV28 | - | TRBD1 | CASNNRGTYEQYF
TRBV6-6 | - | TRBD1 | CASCIGTVNQPQHF
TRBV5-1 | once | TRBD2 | CASSSWTSGYYNEQFF
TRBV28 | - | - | CASSKRVSYEQYF
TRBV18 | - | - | CASSLSVNTEAFF
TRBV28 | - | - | CASSREEVNEQFF
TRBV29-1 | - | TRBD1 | CSVIRGTGGYGYTF
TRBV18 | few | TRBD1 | CASSDRGTEAFF
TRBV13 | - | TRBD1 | CASRRRDRGNTIYF
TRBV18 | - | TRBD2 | CASSRSSGDTDTQYF
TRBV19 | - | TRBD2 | CASKRRLAANNEQFF
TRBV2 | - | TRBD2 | CASSVLASGSLYNEQFF
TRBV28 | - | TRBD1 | CASSLRGQGRSPLHF
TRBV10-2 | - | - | CASSDRSSSYEQYF
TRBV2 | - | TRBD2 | CASSMGLAGGPVENEQYF
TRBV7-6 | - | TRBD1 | CASSRTGDSNQPQHF
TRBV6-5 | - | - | CASGYGGVGQPQHF
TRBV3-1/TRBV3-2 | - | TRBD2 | CASSQPGLAGGGAGELFF
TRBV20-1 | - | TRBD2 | CSASRLDSGRADEQFF
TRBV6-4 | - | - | CASSEELNTEAFF
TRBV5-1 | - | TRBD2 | CASSPTSGSSYEQYF
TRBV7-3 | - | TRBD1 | CASSLGSGQGAEGYTF